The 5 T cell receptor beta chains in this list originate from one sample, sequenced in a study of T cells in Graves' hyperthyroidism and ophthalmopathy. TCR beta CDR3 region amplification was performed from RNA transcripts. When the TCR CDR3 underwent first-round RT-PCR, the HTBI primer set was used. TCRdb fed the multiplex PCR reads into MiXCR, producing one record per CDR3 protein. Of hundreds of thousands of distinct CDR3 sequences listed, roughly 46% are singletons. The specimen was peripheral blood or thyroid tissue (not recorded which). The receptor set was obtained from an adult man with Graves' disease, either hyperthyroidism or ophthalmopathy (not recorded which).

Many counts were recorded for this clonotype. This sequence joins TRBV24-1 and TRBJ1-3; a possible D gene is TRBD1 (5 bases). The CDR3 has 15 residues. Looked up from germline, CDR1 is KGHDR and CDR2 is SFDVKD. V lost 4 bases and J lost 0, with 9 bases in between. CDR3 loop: CATSESGLSGNTIYF. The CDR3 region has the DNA TGTGCCACCAGTGAGTCGGGACTCTCTGGAAACACCATATATTTT.

Here the CDR3 DNA reads TGCAGTGCTAGGGGACAGGGAACCCAGCCCCAGCATTTT. The encoded protein is CSARGQGTQPQHF. The V call is TRBV20-1, the J call TRBJ1-5; 9 nucleotides align to TRBD1. The CDR3 is 13 residues long. With 3 bases clipped from V and 7 bases from J, the junction kept 4 bases outside the gene matches. Germline V lookup: CDR1 DFQATT, CDR2 SNEGSKA (reference sequence).

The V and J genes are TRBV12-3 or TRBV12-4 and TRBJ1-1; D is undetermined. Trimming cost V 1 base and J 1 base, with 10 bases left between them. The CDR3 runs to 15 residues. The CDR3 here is CASSLDPTTNTEAFF. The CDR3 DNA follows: TGTGCCAGCAGTTTAGACCCGACTACGAACACTGAAGCTTTCTTT.

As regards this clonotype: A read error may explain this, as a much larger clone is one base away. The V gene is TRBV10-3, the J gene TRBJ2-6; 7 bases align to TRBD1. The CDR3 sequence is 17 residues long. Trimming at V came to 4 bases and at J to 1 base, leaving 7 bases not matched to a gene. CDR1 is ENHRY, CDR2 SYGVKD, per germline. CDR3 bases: TGTGCCATCAGTGCTAGACAGGGCACATCTGGGGCCAACGTCCTGACTTTC. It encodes CAISARQGTSGANVLTF.

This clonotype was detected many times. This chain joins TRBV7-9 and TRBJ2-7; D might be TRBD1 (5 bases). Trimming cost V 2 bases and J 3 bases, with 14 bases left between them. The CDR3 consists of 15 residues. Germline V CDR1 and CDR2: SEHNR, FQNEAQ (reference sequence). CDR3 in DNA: TGTGCCAGCAGCTTATTCCCGAGCAGGGACTACGAGCAGTACTTC. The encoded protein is CASSLFPSRDYEQYF.